This TCR beta chain was sequenced in a study of PD-1 blockade in classical Hodgkin lymphoma. As concerns this clone: Its antigen is as yet unknown.

Study-level findings and limits: Whatever underlies the repertoire differences (possibly disease activity or prior therapy) remains undefined. Whereas CD4+ TCR diversity had risen significantly by C4D1, CD8+ TCR diversity had not.

This CDR3 is built from 13 residues. Trimming removed 3 bases at V and 2 bases at J, with 6 bases between. Germline V gene sequence: CDR1 WNHNN, CDR2 SYGVQD (reference sequence). Data came from immunoSEQ multiplex PCR; TCRdb stores just in-frame clones and leaves some out. The data show some 90,000 clones, with around 90% seen just once and less than 3% held by the top ten. Each patient experienced a relapse that followed autologous stem cell transplantation, and brentuximab vedotin exposure varied. Patients had relapsed/refractory classical Hodgkin lymphoma with complete response, partial response or progressive disease as best response.

V is TRBV10-1 and J is TRBJ2-3; D unclear. The sequence was collected from a human donor with classical Hodgkin lymphoma. The specimen comprised peripheral blood mononuclear cells (PBMCs), sampled before the second cycle of nivolumab. CDR3 loop: CASSEIFTDTQYF. CDR3 bases: TGCGCCAGCAGTGAAATATTCACAGATACGCAGTATTTT.